This entry lists 15 T cell receptor beta chains sequenced from one sample in a study of tumor and adjacent non-tumor tissue in lung cancer. RNA was extracted from bulk tissue without any cell sorting. The normal lung tissue was taken more than 3 cm from the tumor edge. Three rounds of nested PCR, following a modified ARM-PCR protocol, produced the TCRbeta library. TCRdb reanalysed the multiplex PCR reads using MiXCR and keeps one entry per CDR3 protein. The repertoire holds more than 55,000 distinct CDR3 sequences, with 75% to 85% as singletons. The material sequenced was distant non-tumor lung tissue. The source of these receptors is a man in his sixties with non-small cell lung cancer.

Of note for this clonotype: One end of the junction varies from germline; a read error may be responsible. The gene calls are TRBV7-8 and TRBJ1-2, with TRBD1 identical over 7 bases. CDR3 length: 15 residues. Germline V lookup: CDR1 SGHVS, CDR2 FQNEAQ. This CDR3 is CTSGKPDRRRYGHTF. CDR3 nucleotide sequence: TGTACCAGTGGGAAACCGGACAGGCGCCGGTATGGCCACACCTTC.

There are many counts of this clonotype. This chain uses TRBV5-1 with TRBJ2-7; the D gene is possibly TRBD1 (6 bases). Germline values: CDR1 SGHRS, CDR2 YFSETQ. Deletions cut 1 base from V and 1 base from J, with 9 bases between. CDR3 length equals 14 residues. CDR3 coding DNA: TGCGCCAGCAGCTTGTTTCAGGGGTCCTACGAGCAGTACTTC. It yields the protein CASSLFQGSYEQYF.

As concerns this clonotype: This CDR3 is missing its conserved last phenylalanine or tryptophan, likely due to a read error. The rearrangement links TRBV7-8 to TRBJ2-5, with D unresolved. V dropped 5 bases and J dropped 4 bases, with 17 bases sitting between them. The CDR3 has 15 amino acids. CDR1 and CDR2 from the germline V gene are SGHVS and FQNEAQ. The CDR3 region is CASSTKTWNRETQYL. For the CDR3, the DNA is TGTGCCAGCAGCACGAAAACCTGGAACCGAGAGACCCAGTACTTA.

Turning to this clonotype: Germline is not matched at one junction end, which may reflect a read error. The chain combines TRBV5-4 with TRBJ1-6, with D possibly matching TRBD1 (6 bases). CDR1 is SGHNT, CDR2 YYREEE, per germline (reference sequence). CDR3 length: 14 residues. In DNA, the CDR3 is TGTGCCAGTAGCGCCCAGGGGAGAAATTCACTCCTCCACTTT. Translation gives CASSAQGRNSLLHF.

Comment on this clonotype: A read error is possible here, since a much larger clone lies one base away. V gene TRBV5-1 combines with J gene TRBJ2-3, with D hard to call. The CDR3 totals 14 residues. CDR1 and CDR2 from the germline V gene are SGHRS and YFSETQ. V was trimmed by 4 bases and J by 4 bases, leaving 13 bases between them. CDR3 nucleotides: TGCGCCAGCAGCCCCAAGGTGAGCGCAGATACGCAGTATTTT. It yields the protein CASSPKVSADTQYF.

Details on this clonotype: At one boundary the junction diverges from the germline segment, which might be a read error. The chain carries TRBV6-5 and TRBJ2-2; possibly TRBD1 for D (6 bases). CDR1 is MNHEY and CDR2 is SVGAGI in the germline V gene. CDR3 length: 14 residues. The DNA for the CDR3 is TGTGCCAGCAGTTCCTCAGGGGTAACCGGGGAGCTGTTTTTC. This sequence encodes CASSSSGVTGELFF.

This clonotype is labeled as medium-sized. The V and J genes are TRBV29-1 and TRBJ1-2; D possibly corresponds to TRBD1 (6 bases). V dropped 3 bases and J dropped 4 bases, with 15 bases sitting between them. The CDR3 is 14 amino acids. CDR1 and CDR2 from the germline V gene are SQVTM and ANQGSEA. CDR3 DNA sequence: TGCAGCGTTGAGATCCCAGACAGGAGCTATGGCTACACCTTC. This sequence encodes CSVEIPDRSYGYTF.

In the case of this clonotype: A junction boundary mismatches the germline segment, possibly from a read error. The V call is TRBV13, the J call TRBJ2-1; D is ambiguous. CDR1 and CDR2 (germline): PRHDT, FYEKMQ (reference sequence). The CDR3 is 14 residues long. The CDR3 spells CASCLGVAIDEQFF. CDR3 in DNA: TGTGCCAGCTGCTTAGGAGTCGCAATAGATGAGCAGTTCTTC.

The gene calls are TRBV11-2 and TRBJ2-7, with 7 bases fitting TRBD1. The CDR3 is 14 residues long. CDR1 SGHAT and CDR2 FQNNGV come from the germline V gene. This chain's CDR3 is CTNSILRGGDEQYF. CDR3 nucleotides: TGTACCAACAGCATCTTACGAGGGGGCGACGAGCAGTACTTC.

This clonotype came up once. One end of the junction varies from germline; a read error may be responsible. This sequence joins TRBV5-5 and TRBJ2-2, with 9 positions matching TRBD2. The CDR3 has 17 residues. CDR1 SGHKS and CDR2 YYEKEE come from the germline V gene (reference sequence). The CDR3 DNA reads TGTGCCAGCAGTTTGGCTAGCGGGGCCCCGAACACCCGGGAGCTGTTTTTT. Translated, it gives CASSLASGAPNTRELFF. The full variable domain, with the rest looked up from reference TRBV5-5 and TRBJ2-2, is DAGVTQSPTHLIKTRGQQVTLRCSPISGHKSVSWYQQVLGQGPQFIFQYYEKEERGRGNFPDRFSARQFPNYSSELNVNALLLGDSALYLCASSLASGAPNTRELFFGEGSRLTVL.

Notes on this clonotype: An end of the junction differs from the germline gene, which may be a read error. This chain links TRBV6-1 with TRBJ1-5, with D hard to call. The V gene's germline CDR1 is MNHNS and CDR2 SASEGT. This CDR3 is 17 amino acids long. The CDR3 coding sequence is TGTGCCAGCAGTGAAGCGCCTTTTGATGGCAGCAATCAGCCTCAGCATTTT. It translates to CASSEAPFDGSNQPQHF.

At least ten counts were recorded for this clonotype. The V gene is TRBV6-1, the J gene TRBJ1-1, with TRBD1 matching over 9 bases. The CDR3 is 13 amino acids. The V gene's germline CDR1 is MNHNS and CDR2 SASEGT. V was pared by 2 bases and J by 12 bases, with 7 bases of the junction left unmatched. The CDR3 sequence: CASSENLQGATFF. The CDR3 DNA reads as TGTGCCAGCAGTGAAAATCTACAGGGGGCGACTTTCTTT.

A word on this clonotype: This may arise from a read error, as a much more abundant clone is one base away. CDR3 coding DNA: TGTGCCACCAGTCTCCGAGGGACTAGCGGGCACCCGGACAATGAGCAGTTCTTC. Its protein product is CATSLRGTSGHPDNEQFF. V and J are TRBV27 and TRBJ2-1; 12 nucleotides match TRBD2. Germline CDR1 is MNHEY and CDR2 is SMNVEV (reference sequence). The CDR3 runs 18 residues.

With respect to this clonotype: This likely comes from a read error, as the CDR3 has no conserved phenylalanine or tryptophan at its end. This chain connects TRBV28 to TRBJ2-7; D may be TRBD1 (6 bases). Germline V CDR1 and CDR2: MDHEN, SYDVKM. The V gene lost 6 bases and the J gene lost 3 bases, with 15 bases spanning the gap. The length of the CDR3 is 14 residues. CDR3 protein: CASSSERDIYEQYL. DNA of the CDR3: TGTGCCAGCAGCTCCGAAAGGGACATCTACGAGCAGTACTTG.

Details on this clonotype: This CDR3 is missing its conserved last phenylalanine or tryptophan, likely due to a read error. No DNA is shown, since the ends of the CDR3 on it are uncertain; the CDR3 is the one TCRdb lists. The chain employs TRBV6-1 and TRBJ1-1. Inclusive of both ends, the CDR3 amounts to 15 amino acids. Germline V CDR1 and CDR2: MNHNS, SASEGT. CDR3 protein: CASSPSRLSNTEASL.